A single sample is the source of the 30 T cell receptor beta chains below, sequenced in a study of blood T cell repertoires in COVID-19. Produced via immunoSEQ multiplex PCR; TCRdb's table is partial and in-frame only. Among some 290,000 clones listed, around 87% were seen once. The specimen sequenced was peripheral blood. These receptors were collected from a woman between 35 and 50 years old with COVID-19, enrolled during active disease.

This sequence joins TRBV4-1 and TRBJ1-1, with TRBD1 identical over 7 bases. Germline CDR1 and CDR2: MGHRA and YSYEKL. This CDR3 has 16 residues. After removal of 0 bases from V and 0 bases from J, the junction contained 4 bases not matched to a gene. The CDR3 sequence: CASSQEGTALNTEAFF. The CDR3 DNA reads TGCGCCAGCAGCCAAGAAGGGACAGCGTTGAACACTGAAGCTTTCTTT.

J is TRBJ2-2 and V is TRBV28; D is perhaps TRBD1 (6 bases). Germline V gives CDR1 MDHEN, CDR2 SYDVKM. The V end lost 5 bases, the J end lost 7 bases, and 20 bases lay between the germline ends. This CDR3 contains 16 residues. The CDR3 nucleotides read TGTGCCAGCAGTCCACTACCCACAGGGAAGGACGGGGAGCTGTTTTTT. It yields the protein CASSPLPTGKDGELFF.

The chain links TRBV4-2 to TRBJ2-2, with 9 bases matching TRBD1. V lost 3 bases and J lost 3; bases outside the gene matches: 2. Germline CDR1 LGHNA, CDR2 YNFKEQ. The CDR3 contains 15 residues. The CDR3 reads CASSHGDRDTGELFF. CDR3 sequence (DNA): TGTGCCAGCAGCCATGGGGACAGGGACACCGGGGAGCTGTTTTTT.

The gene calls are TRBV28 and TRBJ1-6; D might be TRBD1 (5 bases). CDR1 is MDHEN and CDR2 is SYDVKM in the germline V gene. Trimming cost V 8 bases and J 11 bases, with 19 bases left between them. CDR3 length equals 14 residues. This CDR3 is CASFGQGSAPPLHF. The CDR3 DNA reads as TGTGCCAGCTTCGGGCAGGGTAGTGCACCACCCCTCCACTTT. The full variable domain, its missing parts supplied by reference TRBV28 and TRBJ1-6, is DVKVTQSSRYLVKRTGEKVFLECVQDMDHENMFWYRQDPGLGLRLIYFSYDVKMKEKGDIPEGYSVSREKKERFSLILESASTNQTSMYLCASFGQGSAPPLHFGNGTRLTVT.

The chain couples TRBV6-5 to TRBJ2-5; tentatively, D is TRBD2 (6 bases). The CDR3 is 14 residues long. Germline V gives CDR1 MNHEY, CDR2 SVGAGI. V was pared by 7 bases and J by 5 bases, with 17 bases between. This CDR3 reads CASTVGAEGETQYF. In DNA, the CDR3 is TGTGCCAGCACGGTAGGGGCGGAGGGGGAGACCCAGTACTTC.

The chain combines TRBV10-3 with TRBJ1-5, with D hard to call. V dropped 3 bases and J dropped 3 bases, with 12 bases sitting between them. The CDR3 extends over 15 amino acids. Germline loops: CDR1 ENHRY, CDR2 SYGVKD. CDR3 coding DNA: TGTGCCATCAGTGATCTTTCAGGTTACAATCAGCCCCAGCATTTT. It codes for CAISDLSGYNQPQHF.

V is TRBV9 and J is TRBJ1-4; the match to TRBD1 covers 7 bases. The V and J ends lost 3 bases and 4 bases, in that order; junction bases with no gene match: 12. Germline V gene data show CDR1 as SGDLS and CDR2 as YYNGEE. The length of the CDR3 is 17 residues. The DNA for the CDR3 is TGTGCCAGCAGCGCCCTCCCGACAGGGCCGGTTAATGAAAAACTGTTTTTT. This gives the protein CASSALPTGPVNEKLFF.

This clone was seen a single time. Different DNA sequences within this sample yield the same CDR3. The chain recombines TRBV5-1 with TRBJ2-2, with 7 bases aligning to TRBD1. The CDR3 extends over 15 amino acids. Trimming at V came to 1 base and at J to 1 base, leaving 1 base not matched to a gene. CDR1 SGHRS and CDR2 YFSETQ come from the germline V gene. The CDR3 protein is CASSLRQGNTGELFF. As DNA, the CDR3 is TGCGCCAGCAGCTTGAGACAGGGGAACACCGGGGAGCTGTTTTTT.

The DNA for the CDR3 is TGTGCCAGCAAACTCGGGGATGGCTACACCTTC. Its translation: CASKLGDGYTF. This chain joins TRBV27 and TRBJ1-2; D gene uncertain. This CDR3 comprises 11 residues. The V gene's germline CDR1 is MNHEY and CDR2 SMNVEV (reference sequence). The V gene lost 7 bases and the J gene lost 6 bases, with 9 bases spanning the gap.

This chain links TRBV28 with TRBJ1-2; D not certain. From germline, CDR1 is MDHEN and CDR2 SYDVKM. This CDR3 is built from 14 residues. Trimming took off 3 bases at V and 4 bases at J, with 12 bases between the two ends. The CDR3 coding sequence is TGTGCCAGCAGTTTCCCCGACCGACTCTATGGCTACACCTTC. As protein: CASSFPDRLYGYTF.

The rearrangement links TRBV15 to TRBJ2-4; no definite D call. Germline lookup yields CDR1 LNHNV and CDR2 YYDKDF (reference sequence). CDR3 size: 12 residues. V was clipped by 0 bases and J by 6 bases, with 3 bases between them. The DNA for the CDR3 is TGTGCCACCAGCAGAGACAGAAACATTCAGTACTTC. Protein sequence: CATSRDRNIQYF.

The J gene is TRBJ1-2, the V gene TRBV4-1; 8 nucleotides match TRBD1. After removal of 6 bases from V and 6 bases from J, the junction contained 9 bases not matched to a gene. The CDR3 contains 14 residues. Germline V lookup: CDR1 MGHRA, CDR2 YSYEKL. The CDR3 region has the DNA TGCGCCAGCAGGGGTCCCGGGACAGGCAATGGCTACACCTTC. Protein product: CASRGPGTGNGYTF.

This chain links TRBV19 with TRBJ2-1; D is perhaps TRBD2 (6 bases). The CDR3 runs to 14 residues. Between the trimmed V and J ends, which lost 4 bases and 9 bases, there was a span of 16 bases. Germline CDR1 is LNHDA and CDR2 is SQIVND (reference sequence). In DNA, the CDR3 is TGTGCCAGTAGTACAGCGGGCCCTCCGGGTGAGCAGTTCTTC. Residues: CASSTAGPPGEQFF. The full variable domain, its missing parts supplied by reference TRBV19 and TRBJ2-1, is DGGITQSPKYLFRKEGQNVTLSCEQNLNHDAMYWYRQDPGQGLRLIYYSQIVNDFQKGDIAEGYSVSREKKESFPLTVTSAQKNPTAFYLCASSTAGPPGEQFFGPGTRLTVL.

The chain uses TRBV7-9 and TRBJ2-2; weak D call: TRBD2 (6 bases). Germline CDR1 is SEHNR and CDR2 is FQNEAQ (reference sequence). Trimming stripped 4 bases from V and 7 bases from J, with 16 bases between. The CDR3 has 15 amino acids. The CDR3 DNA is TGTGCCAGCAGCTCCCACGCCTTCGGGGGCGGGGAGCTGTTTTTT. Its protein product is CASSSHAFGGGELFF.

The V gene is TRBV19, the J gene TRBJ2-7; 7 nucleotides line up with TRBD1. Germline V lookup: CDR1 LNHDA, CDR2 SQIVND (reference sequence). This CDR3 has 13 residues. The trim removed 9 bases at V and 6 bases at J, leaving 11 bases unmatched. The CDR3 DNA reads TGTGCCAGCCGAGACAGGGTTTTGGGCGAGCAGTACTTC. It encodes CASRDRVLGEQYF.

CDR3 loop: CASSYPETGSSSYNSPLHF. The CDR3 nucleotides read TGTGCCAGCAGTTACCCGGAGACAGGATCAAGCTCCTATAATTCACCCCTCCACTTT. This sequence joins TRBV6-2 or TRBV6-3 and TRBJ1-6; possibly TRBD1 for D (6 bases). The length of the CDR3 is 19 residues. V was trimmed by 2 bases and J by 0 bases, leaving 17 bases between them. Germline CDR1 reads MNHEY; CDR2 reads SVGEGT.

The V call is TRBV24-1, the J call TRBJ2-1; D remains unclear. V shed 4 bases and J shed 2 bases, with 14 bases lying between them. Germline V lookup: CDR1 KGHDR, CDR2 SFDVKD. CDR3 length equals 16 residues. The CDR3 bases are TGTGCCACCAGTGACTCATTTAACAGAGCCTACAATGAGCAGTTCTTC. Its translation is CATSDSFNRAYNEQFF.

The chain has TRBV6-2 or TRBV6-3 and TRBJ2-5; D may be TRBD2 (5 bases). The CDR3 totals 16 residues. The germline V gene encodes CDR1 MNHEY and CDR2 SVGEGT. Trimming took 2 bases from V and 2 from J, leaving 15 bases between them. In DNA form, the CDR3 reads TGTGCCAGCAGTTACGCTTCGGGGATTGCTCAAGAGACCCAGTACTTC. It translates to CASSYASGIAQETQYF.

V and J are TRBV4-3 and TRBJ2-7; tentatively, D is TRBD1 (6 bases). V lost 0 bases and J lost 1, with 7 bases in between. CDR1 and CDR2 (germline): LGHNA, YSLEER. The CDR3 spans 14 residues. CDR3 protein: CASSQERGSYEQYF. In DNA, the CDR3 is TGCGCCAGCAGCCAAGAGAGGGGGTCCTACGAGCAGTACTTC.

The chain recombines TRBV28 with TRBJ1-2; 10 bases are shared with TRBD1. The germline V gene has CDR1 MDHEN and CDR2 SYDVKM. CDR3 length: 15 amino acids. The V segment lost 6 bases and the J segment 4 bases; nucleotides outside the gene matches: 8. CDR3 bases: TGTGCCAGCAGACGACAGGGGGCGCTTAGCTATGGCTACACCTTC. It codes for CASRRQGALSYGYTF.

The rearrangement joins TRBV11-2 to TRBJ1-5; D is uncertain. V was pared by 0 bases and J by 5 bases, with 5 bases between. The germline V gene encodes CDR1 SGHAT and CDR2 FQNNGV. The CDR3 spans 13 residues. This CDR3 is CASSLEYYQPQHF. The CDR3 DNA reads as TGTGCCAGCAGCTTAGAGTACTATCAGCCCCAGCATTTT.

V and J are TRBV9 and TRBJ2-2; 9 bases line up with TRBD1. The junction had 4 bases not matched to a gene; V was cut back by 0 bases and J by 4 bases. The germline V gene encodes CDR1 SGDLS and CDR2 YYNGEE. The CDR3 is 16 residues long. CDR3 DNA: TGTGCCAGCAGCGTAGTGGGGACAGGGAGCACCGGGGAGCTGTTTTTT. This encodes CASSVVGTGSTGELFF.

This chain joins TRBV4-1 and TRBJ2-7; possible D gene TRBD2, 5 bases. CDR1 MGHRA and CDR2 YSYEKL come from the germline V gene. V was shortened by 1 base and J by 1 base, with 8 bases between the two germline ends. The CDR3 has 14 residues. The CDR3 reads CASSQGRVSYEQYF. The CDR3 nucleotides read TGCGCCAGCAGCCAAGGGCGGGTTTCCTACGAGCAGTACTTC.

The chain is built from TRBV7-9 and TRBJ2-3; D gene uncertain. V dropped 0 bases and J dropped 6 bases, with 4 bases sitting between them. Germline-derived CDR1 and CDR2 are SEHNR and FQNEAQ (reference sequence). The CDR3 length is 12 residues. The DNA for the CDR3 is TGTGCCAGCAGCTTAGCGGCTGATACGCAGTATTTT. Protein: CASSLAADTQYF. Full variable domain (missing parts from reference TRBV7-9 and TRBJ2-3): DTGVSQNPRHKITKRGQNVTFRCDPISEHNRLYWYRQTLGQGPEFLTYFQNEAQLEKSRLLSDRFSAERPKGSFSTLEIQRTEQGDSAMYLCASSLAADTQYFGPGTRLTVL.

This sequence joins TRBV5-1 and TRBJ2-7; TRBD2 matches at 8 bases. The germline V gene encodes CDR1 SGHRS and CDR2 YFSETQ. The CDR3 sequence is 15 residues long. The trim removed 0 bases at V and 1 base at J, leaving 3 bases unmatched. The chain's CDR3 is CASSLVASGSYEQYF. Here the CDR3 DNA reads TGCGCCAGCAGCTTGGTGGCTAGCGGGTCCTACGAGCAGTACTTC.

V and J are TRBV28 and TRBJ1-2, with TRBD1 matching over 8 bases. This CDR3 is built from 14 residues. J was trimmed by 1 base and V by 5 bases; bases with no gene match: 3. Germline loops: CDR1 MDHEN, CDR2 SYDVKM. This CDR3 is CASSQGADNYGYTF. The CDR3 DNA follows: TGTGCCAGCAGTCAGGGGGCGGATAACTATGGCTACACCTTC.

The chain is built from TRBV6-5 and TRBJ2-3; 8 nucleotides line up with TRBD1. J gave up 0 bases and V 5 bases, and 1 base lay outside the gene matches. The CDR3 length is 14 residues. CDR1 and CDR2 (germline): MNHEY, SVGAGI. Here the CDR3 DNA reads TGTGCCAGCAGTACAGGGGGAAGCACAGATACGCAGTATTTT. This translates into CASSTGGSTDTQYF.

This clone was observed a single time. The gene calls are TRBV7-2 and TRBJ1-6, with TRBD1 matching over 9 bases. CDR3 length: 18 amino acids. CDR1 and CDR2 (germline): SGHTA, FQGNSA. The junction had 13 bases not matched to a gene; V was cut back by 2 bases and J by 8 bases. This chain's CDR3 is CASSLNPGQGRPHSPLHF. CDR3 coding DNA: TGTGCCAGCAGCTTAAACCCGGGACAGGGTCGTCCCCATTCACCCCTCCACTTT.

CDR3 in amino acids: CASSYSAGLSSYEQYF. The CDR3 DNA sequence: TGTGCCAGCAGTTACTCGGCAGGCCTAAGCTCCTACGAGCAGTACTTC. This chain links TRBV6-5 with TRBJ2-7; D is ambiguous. The germline V and J ends were trimmed by 0 bases and 0 bases, with 12 bases remaining between them. This CDR3 is 16 amino acids long. Germline CDR1 is MNHEY and CDR2 is SVGAGI.

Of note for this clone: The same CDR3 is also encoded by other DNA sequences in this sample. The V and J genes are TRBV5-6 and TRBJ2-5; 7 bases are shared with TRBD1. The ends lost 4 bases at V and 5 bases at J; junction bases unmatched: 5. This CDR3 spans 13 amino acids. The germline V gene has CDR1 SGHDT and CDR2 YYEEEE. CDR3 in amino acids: CASSPDRAETQYF. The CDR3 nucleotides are TGTGCCAGCAGCCCTGACAGGGCTGAGACCCAGTACTTC.